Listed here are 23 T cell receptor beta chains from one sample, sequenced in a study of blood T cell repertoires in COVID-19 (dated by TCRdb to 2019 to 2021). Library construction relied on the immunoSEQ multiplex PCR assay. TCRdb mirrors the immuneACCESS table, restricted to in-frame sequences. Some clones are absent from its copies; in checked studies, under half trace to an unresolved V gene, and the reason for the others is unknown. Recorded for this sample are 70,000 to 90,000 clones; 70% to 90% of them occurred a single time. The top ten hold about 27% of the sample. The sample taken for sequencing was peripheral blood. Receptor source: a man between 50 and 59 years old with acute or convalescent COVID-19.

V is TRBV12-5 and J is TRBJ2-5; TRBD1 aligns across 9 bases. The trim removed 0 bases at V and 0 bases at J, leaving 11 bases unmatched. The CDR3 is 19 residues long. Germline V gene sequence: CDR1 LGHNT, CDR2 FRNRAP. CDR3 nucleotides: TGTGCTAGTGGTTTGGTATTCGGGACAGGGACTTTCGACCAAGAGACCCAGTACTTC. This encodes CASGLVFGTGTFDQETQYF.

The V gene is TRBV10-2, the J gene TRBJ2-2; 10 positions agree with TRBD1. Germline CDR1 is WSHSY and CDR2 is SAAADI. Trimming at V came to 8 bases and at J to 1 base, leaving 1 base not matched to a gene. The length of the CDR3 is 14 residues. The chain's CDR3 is CASGDRGNTGELFF. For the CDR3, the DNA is TGCGCCAGCGGGGACAGGGGGAACACCGGGGAGCTGTTTTTT.

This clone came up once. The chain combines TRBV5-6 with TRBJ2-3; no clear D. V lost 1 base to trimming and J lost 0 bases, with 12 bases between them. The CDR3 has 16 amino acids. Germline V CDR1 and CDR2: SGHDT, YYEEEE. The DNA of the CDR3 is TGTGCCAGCAGCTTGCGGGTCCGAACTAGCACAGATACGCAGTATTTT. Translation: CASSLRVRTSTDTQYF.

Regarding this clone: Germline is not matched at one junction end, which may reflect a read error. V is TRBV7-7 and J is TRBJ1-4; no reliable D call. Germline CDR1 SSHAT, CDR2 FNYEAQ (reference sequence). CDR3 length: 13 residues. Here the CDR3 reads CASSFSINEKLFF. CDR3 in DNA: TGTGCTAGCAGCTTTAGCATTAATGAAAAACTGTTTTTT.

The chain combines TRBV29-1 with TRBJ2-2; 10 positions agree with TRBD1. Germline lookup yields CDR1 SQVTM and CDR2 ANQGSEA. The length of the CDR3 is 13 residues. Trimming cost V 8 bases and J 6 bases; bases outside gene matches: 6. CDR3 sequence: CSYGQGVSGELFF. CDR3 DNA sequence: TGCAGCTATGGACAGGGGGTATCCGGGGAGCTGTTTTTT.

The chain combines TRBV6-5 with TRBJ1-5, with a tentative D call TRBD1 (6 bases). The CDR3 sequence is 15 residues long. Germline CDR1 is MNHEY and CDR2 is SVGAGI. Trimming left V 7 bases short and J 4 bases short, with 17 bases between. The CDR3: CASKLNRDGNQPQHF. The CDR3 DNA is TGTGCCAGCAAACTAAACAGGGATGGGAATCAGCCCCAGCATTTT.

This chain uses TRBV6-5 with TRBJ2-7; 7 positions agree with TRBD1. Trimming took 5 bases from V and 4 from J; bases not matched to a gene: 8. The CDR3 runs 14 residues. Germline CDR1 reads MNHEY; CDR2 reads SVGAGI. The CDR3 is CASSQNRGLYEQYF. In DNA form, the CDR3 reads TGTGCCAGCAGTCAAAACAGGGGTCTTTACGAGCAGTACTTC.

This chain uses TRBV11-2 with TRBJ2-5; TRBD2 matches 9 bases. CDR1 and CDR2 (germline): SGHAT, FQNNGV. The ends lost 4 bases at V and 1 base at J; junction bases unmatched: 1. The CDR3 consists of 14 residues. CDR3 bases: TGTGCCAGCAGCTGGCGGGGGGGCCAAGAGACCCAGTACTTC. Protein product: CASSWRGGQETQYF.

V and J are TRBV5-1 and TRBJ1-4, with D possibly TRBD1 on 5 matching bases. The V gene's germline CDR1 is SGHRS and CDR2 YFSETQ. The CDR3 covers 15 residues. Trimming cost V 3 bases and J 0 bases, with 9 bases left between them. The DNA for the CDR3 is TGCGCCAGCAGCTGGCAGGGCCCAACTAATGAAAAACTGTTTTTT. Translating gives CASSWQGPTNEKLFF.

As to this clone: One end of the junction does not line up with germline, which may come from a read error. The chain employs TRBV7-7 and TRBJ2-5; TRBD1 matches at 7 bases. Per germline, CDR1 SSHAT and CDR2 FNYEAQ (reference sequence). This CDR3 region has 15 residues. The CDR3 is CASSLQRTGQETQYF. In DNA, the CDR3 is TGTGCTAGCAGCTTACAACGGACAGGACAAGAGACCCAGTACTTC.

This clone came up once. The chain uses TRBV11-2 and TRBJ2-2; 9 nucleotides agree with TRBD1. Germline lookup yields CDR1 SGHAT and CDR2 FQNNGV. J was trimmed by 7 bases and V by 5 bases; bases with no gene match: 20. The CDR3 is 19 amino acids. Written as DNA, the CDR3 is TGTGCCAGCAGCCCAGACTCTCGAACCGACAGGGGGTATGTCGGGGAGCTGTTTTTT. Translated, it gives CASSPDSRTDRGYVGELFF.

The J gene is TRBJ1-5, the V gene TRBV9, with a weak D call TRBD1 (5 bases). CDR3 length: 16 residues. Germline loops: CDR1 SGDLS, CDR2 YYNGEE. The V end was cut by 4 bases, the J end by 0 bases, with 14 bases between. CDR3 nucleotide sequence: TGTGCCAGCAGCCTGGGGGGAGGAGGTAGCAATCAGCCCCAGCATTTT. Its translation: CASSLGGGGSNQPQHF.

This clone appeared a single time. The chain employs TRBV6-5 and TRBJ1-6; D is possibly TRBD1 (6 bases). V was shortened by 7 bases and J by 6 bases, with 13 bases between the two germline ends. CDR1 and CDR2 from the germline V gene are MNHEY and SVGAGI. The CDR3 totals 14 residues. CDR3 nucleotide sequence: TGTGCCAGCACCCGCGGGGGCGGTAATTCACCCCTCCACTTT. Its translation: CASTRGGGNSPLHF.

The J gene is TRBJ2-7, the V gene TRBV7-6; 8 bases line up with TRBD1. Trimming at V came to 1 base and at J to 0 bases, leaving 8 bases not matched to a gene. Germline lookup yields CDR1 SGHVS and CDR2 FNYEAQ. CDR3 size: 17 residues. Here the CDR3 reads CASSLGDVGTGSYEQYF. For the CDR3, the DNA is TGTGCCAGCAGCTTAGGCGACGTCGGGACAGGCTCCTACGAGCAGTACTTC.

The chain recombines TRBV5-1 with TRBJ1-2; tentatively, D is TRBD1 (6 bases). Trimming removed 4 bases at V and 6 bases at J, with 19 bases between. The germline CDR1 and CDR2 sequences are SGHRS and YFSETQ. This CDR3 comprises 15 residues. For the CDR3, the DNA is TGCGCCAGCAGCCCTCAGGGACAACCCTGGGATGGCTACACCTTC. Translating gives CASSPQGQPWDGYTF.

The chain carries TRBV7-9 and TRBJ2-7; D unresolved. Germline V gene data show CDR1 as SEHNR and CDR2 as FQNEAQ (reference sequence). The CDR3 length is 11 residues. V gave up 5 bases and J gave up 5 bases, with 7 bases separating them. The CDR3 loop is CASSQLDEQYF. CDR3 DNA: TGTGCCAGCAGCCAATTAGACGAGCAGTACTTC.

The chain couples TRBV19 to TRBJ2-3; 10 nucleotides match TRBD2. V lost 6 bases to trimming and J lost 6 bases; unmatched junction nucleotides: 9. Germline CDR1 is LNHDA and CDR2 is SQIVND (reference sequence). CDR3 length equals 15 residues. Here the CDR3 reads CASSLSAGGVDTQYF. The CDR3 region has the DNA TGTGCCAGTAGCCTCTCAGCGGGGGGGGTCGATACGCAGTATTTT. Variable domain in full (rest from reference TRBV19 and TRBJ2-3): DGGITQSPKYLFRKEGQNVTLSCEQNLNHDAMYWYRQDPGQGLRLIYYSQIVNDFQKGDIAEGYSVSREKKESFPLTVTSAQKNPTAFYLCASSLSAGGVDTQYFGPGTRLTVL.

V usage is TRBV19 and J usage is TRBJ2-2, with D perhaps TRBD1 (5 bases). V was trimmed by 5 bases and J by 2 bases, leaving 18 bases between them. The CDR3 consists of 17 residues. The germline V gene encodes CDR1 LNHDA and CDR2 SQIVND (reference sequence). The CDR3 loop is CASSGERGSVNTGELFF. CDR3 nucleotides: TGTGCCAGTAGTGGGGAAAGGGGCAGTGTTAACACCGGGGAGCTGTTTTTT. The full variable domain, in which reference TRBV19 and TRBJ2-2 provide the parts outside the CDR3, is DGGITQSPKYLFRKEGQNVTLSCEQNLNHDAMYWYRQDPGQGLRLIYYSQIVNDFQKGDIAEGYSVSREKKESFPLTVTSAQKNPTAFYLCASSGERGSVNTGELFFGEGSRLTVL.

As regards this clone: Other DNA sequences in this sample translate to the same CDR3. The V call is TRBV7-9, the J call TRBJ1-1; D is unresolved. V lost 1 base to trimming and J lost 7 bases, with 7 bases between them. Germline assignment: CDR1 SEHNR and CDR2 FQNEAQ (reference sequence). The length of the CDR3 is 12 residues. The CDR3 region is CASSLEQVEAFF. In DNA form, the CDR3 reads TGTGCCAGCAGCTTAGAACAAGTTGAAGCTTTCTTT.

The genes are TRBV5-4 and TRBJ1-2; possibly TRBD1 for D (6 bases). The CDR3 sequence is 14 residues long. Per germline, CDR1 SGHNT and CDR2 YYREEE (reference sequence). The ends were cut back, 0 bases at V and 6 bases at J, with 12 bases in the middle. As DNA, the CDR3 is TGTGCCAGCAGCTTGGTTGGGGGCATGGATGGCTACACCTTC. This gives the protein CASSLVGGMDGYTF. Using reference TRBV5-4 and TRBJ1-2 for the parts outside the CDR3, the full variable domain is ETGVTQSPTHLIKTRGQQVTLRCSSQSGHNTVSWYQQALGQGPQFIFQYYREEENGRGNFPPRFSGLQFPNYSSELNVNALELDDSALYLCASSLVGGMDGYTFGSGTRLTVV.

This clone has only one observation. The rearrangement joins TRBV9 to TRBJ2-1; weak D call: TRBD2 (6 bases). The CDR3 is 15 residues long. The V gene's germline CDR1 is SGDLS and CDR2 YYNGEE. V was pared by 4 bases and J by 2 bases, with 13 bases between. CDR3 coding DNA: TGTGCCAGCAGCATCATGGGGGGTACCTACAATGAGCAGTTCTTC. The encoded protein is CASSIMGGTYNEQFF.

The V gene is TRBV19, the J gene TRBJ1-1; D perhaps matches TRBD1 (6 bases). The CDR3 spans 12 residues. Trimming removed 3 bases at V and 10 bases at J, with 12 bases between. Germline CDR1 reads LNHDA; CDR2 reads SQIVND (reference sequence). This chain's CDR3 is CASSMQGRGAFF. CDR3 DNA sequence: TGTGCCAGTAGTATGCAGGGGCGCGGAGCTTTCTTT.

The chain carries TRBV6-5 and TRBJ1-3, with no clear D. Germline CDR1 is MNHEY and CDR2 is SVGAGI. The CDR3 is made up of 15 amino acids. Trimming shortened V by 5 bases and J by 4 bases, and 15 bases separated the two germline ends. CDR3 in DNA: TGTGCCAGCAGTAGAGACTACCAATCGGGAAACACCATATATTTT. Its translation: CASSRDYQSGNTIYF.